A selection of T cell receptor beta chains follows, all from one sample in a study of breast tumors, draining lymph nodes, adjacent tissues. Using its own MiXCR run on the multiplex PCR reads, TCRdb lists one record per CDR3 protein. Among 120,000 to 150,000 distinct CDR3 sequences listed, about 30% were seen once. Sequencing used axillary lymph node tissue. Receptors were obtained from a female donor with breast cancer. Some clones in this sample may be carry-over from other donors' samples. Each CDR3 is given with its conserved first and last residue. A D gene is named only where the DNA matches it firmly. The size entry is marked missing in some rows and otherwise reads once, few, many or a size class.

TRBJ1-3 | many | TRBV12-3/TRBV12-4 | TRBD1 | TGTGCCAGCAGTTTACGACAGGGAATTAGTGGAAACACCATATATTTT | CASSLRQGISGNTIYF
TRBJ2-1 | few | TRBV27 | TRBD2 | TGTGCCAGCAGTCCCCGGGGGAGCGGGGGGTACAATGAGCAGTTCTTC | CASSPRGSGGYNEQFF
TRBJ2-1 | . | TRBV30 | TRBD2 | TGTGCCTGGAGTGTAGGACTAGAATATGAGCAGTTCTTC | CAWSVGLEYEQFF
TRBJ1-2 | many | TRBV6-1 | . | TGTGCCAGCACAGGGTCCCTTCTTCTTGGCTACACCTTC | CASTGSLLLGYTF
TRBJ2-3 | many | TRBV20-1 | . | TGCAGTGCCGGGGGACTTACGAGCACAGATACGCAGTATTTT | CSAGGLTSTDTQYF
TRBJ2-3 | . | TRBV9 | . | TGTGCCAGCATCGGGTACACAGATACGCAGTATTTT | CASIGYTDTQYF
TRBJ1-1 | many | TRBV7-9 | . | TGTGCCAGCAGCTTAGAGGGGAACACTGAAGCTTTCTTT | CASSLEGNTEAFF
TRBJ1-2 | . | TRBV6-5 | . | TGTGCCGGCAAGGGCGGAGGCTCTAGGTTCGACTATGGCTACACCTTC | CAGKGGGSRFDYGYTF
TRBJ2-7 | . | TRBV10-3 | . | TGTGCCATCAGGGACCAGTCGGACGAGCAGTACTTC | CAIRDQSDEQYF
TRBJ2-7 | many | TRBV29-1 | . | TGCAGCGTTACGAAGGAATTGGCGGGTGTATACGAGCAGTACTTC | CSVTKELAGVYEQYF
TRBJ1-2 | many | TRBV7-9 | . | TGTGCCAGCAGCTTAGCCATGTATGGCTACACCTTC | CASSLAMYGYTF
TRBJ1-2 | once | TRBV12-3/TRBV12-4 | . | TGTGCCAGCAGTTCTGGCAGCTATGGCTACACCTTC | CASSSGSYGYTF
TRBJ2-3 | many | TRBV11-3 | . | TGTGCCAGCAGCTTAGGATGGCGAGAAGCCGCAGATACGCAGTATTTT | CASSLGWREAADTQYF
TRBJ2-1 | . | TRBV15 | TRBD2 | TGTGCCACCAGCAGACAAAACCTAGCGGGGCTTGAGCAGTTCTTC | CATSRQNLAGLEQFF
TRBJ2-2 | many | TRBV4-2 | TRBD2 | TGTGCCAGCAGCCAAGATCTGTTGGGGACTAGCGCGAACACCGGGGAGCTGTTTTTT | CASSQDLLGTSANTGELFF
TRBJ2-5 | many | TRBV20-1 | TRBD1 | TGCAGTGCTAGAGTCGGACAGGCTACAAGAGAGACCCAGTACTTC | CSARVGQATRETQYF
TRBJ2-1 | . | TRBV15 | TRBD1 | TGTGCCACCAGCACTCGGGGCGACAGGGGAATGGATGAGCAGTTCTTC | CATSTRGDRGMDEQFF
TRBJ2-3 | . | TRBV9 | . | TGTGCCAGCACCCACGGAACGGGCACAGATACGCAGTATTTT | CASTHGTGTDTQYF
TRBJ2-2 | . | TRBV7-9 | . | TGTGCCAGCAGCTTTCAGGACACCGGGGAGCTGTCTTTT | CASSFQDTGELSF
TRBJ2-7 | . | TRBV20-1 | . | TGCAGTGCTAGTCCAGGGGAGGGCACAGATACGCAGTACTTC | CSASPGEGTDTQYF
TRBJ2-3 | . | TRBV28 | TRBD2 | TGTGCCAGCAGCCCCGGCGGGTTAGCGGGGCAAAGCACAGGTACGCAGTATTTT | CASSPGGLAGQSTGTQYF
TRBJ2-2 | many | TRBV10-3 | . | TGTGCCATCAGTGAGGGTTGCAGAGAACGCACCGGGGAGCTGTTTTTT | CAISEGCRERTGELFF
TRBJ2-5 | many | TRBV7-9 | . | TGTGCCAGCAGCTATCACACGGGACAAGAGACCCAGTACTTC | CASSYHTGQETQYF
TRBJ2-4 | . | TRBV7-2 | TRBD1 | TGTGCCAGCAGCCCTTGGAGACAGGGCACCAAAAACATTCAGTACTTC | CASSPWRQGTKNIQYF
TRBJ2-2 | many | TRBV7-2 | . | TGTGCCAGCAGCCCCAGGGGATTGAACACCGGGGAGCTGTTTTTT | CASSPRGLNTGELFF
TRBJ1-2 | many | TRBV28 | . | TGTGCCAGCAGTACAACTAACTATGGCTACACCTTC | CASSTTNYGYTF
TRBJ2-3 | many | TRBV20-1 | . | TGCAGTGCTAGAGGTCAGGGGGGCCTTGGAGATACGCAGTATTTT | CSARGQGGLGDTQYF
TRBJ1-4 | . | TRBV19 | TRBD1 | TGTGCCAGTAGCATGGGGACAGCGCAAGAAGAACTGTTTTTT | CASSMGTAQEELFF
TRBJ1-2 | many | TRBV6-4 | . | TGTGCCAGCTCCCTAGGGTCCAGGCCGGACTATGGCTACACCTTC | CASSLGSRPDYGYTF
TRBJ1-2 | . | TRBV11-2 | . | TGTGCCAGCAGCAAACGACTAGCGGGGCGTAGCTACACCTTC | CASSKRLAGRSYTF
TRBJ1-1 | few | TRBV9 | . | TGTGCCAGCAGCGTAGAAGGGGTATCTGAAGCTTTCTTT | CASSVEGVSEAFF
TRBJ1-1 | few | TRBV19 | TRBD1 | TGTGCCAGTAGCCTGGACAGGGCGGGACGTGAAGCTTTCTTT | CASSLDRAGREAFF
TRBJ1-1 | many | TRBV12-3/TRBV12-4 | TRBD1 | TGTGCCAGCAGTTCAGACCGGGACAGGGGGCCCGAAGCTTTCTTT | CASSSDRDRGPEAFF
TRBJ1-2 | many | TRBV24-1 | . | TGTGCCACCAGTGAGGGGGTCCCTCCCTATGGCTACACCTTC | CATSEGVPPYGYTF
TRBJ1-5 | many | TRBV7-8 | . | TGTGCCAGCAGCGCCCGGTTCATGGGTCAGCCCCAGCATTTT | CASSARFMGQPQHF
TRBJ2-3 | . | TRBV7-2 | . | TGTGCCAACGGCTTTTCTAGCCTCCCGCAGTATTTT | CANGFSSLPQYF
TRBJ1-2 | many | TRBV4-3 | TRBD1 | TGCGCCAGCAGCCAAGCACCCGGGACAGGGGGCGTAAGGGACTATGGCTACACCTTC | CASSQAPGTGGVRDYGYTF
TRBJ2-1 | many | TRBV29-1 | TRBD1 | TGCAGCCACGGGACAGACCACTACAATGAGCAGTTCTTC | CSHGTDHYNEQFF
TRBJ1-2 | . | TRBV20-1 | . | TGCAGTGCTAGATACACAGGGTACGAGGGCTTCACCTTC | CSARYTGYEGFTF
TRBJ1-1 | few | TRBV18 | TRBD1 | TGTGCCAGCTCACTTCGACAGGGCGCTGAAGCTTTCTTT | CASSLRQGAEAFF
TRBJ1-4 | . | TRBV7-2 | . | TGTGCCAGCAGCCTAGTAAGCCAGGGCTATGAAAAACTGTTTTTT | CASSLVSQGYEKLFF
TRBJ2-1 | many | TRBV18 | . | TGTGCCAGCTCACCGAATAGGGCCCACAATGAGCAGTTCTTC | CASSPNRAHNEQFF
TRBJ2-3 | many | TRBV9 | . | TGTGCCAGCAGCGTAGCTTCGGGGTCGGGGAATACAGATACGCAGTATTTT | CASSVASGSGNTDTQYF
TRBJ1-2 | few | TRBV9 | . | TGTGCCAGCAGCGTAGGGGGGGCTCCTAACTATGGCTCCACCTTC | CASSVGGAPNYGSTF
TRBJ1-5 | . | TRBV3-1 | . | TGCGCCAACAGCCACGGCACACAAGCCAATCAGCCCCAGCATTTT | CANSHGTQANQPQHF
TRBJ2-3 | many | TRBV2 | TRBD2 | TGTGCCAGCAGTACGGGCCTAGCGGGCACAGATACGCAGTATTTT | CASSTGLAGTDTQYF
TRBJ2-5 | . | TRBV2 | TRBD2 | TGTGCCAGCATTAGCGGGGGGGGGCTGGAGACCCAGTACTTC | CASISGGGLETQYF
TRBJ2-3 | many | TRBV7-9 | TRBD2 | TGTGCCAGCAGCCCCGGACTAGCGGTTTCGGGGGATACGCAGTATTTT | CASSPGLAVSGDTQYF
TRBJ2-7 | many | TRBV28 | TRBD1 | TGTGCCAGCAGTTTAGGGGTGGGGACAGGGAAAGGCGAGCAGTACTTC | CASSLGVGTGKGEQYF
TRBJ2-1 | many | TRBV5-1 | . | TGCGCCAGCAGCTTGGTAGAGGAGCAGTTCTTC | CASSLVEEQFF
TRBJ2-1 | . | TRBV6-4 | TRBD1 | TGTGCCAGCAGTGACGGGACAGGGGGCAATGAGCAGTTCTTC | CASSDGTGGNEQFF
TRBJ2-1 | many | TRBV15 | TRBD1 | TGTGCCACCAGCAGAGTCCAGGGAAGGACAGGGATATTCTTC | CATSRVQGRTGIFF